Shown below are 18 T cell receptor beta chains from a single sample sequenced in a study of blood T cell repertoires in COVID-19. The assay was immunoSEQ multiplex PCR, and TCRdb's table has in-frame clones only and misses some. The table records about 500,000 clones, 89% of them present only once. Sequenced material: peripheral blood. These receptors originate from a man aged 18 to 30 with COVID-19, enrolled during active disease.

This chain uses TRBV2 with TRBJ2-5; the D gene is possibly TRBD1 (6 bases). The CDR3 runs to 15 residues. Germline values: CDR1 SNHLY, CDR2 FYNNEI. V lost 6 bases to trimming and J lost 0 bases, with 14 bases between them. This CDR3 is CASSPWTAHQETQYF. CDR3 DNA sequence: TGTGCCAGCAGCCCCTGGACAGCCCACCAAGAGACCCAGTACTTC.

The rearrangement uses TRBV6-5 and TRBJ2-7; TRBD1 might be the D (6 bases). There are 15 residues in the CDR3. V was cut by 7 bases and J by 0 bases, with 16 bases left in between. CDR1 MNHEY and CDR2 SVGAGI come from the germline V gene. The DNA for the CDR3 is TGTGCCAGCACTCAGGGGTCCCCGACCTCCTACGAGCAGTACTTC. Its translation: CASTQGSPTSYEQYF.

The chain couples TRBV12-3 or TRBV12-4 to TRBJ2-1; D not certain. The CDR3 is 11 residues long. V was cut by 5 bases and J by 6 bases, with 5 bases left in between. The CDR3 region is CASSPSNEQFF. For the CDR3, the DNA is TGTGCCAGCAGTCCTTCCAATGAGCAGTTCTTC.

The chain joins TRBV5-1 to TRBJ1-2; D not certain. The CDR3 is made up of 13 amino acids. Germline V gene lookup returns CDR1 SGHRS and CDR2 YFSETQ. The V end lost 0 bases, the J end lost 3 bases, and 6 bases lay between the germline ends. The CDR3 region is CASSLDGDYGYTF. As DNA, the CDR3 is TGCGCCAGCAGCTTGGATGGAGACTATGGCTACACCTTC.

The chain uses TRBV7-9 and TRBJ2-2; 8 nucleotides line up with TRBD2. The CDR3 sequence is 15 residues long. Germline values: CDR1 SEHNR, CDR2 FQNEAQ (reference sequence). J gave up 2 bases and V 6 bases, and 5 bases lay outside the gene matches. The CDR3 is CASRRLASNTGELFF. CDR3 sequence (DNA): TGTGCCAGCAGAAGACTAGCGTCAAACACCGGGGAGCTGTTTTTT. Full variable domain (rest looked up from reference TRBV7-9 and TRBJ2-2): DTGVSQNPRHKITKRGQNVTFRCDPISEHNRLYWYRQTLGQGPEFLTYFQNEAQLEKSRLLSDRFSAERPKGSFSTLEIQRTEQGDSAMYLCASRRLASNTGELFFGEGSRLTVL.

This chain links TRBV27 with TRBJ2-3, with TRBD2 matching over 13 bases. Germline-derived CDR1 and CDR2 are MNHEY and SMNVEV (reference sequence). CDR3 length equals 17 residues. V lost 1 base, J lost 3 bases, and 4 bases stayed unmatched. CDR3 sequence: CASSLLGLAGRTDTQYF. In DNA form, the CDR3 reads TGTGCCAGCAGTTTATTGGGACTAGCGGGAAGGACAGATACGCAGTATTTT.

The chain uses TRBV29-1 and TRBJ2-5, with D possibly matching TRBD1 (5 bases). Germline CDR1 and CDR2: SQVTM and ANQGSEA. The germline V and J ends were trimmed by 2 bases and 4 bases, with 11 bases remaining between them. The CDR3 sequence is 13 residues long. CDR3 loop: CSVERGQGETQYF. The CDR3 region has the DNA TGCAGCGTTGAACGTGGGCAGGGAGAGACCCAGTACTTC.

The chain uses TRBV6-5 and TRBJ1-2; 9 bases agree with TRBD1. This CDR3 contains 15 residues. Germline V gives CDR1 MNHEY, CDR2 SVGAGI. J lost 5 bases, V lost 6 bases, and 10 bases had no gene match. The CDR3 region is CASSQNQQGAYGYTF. CDR3 DNA sequence: TGTGCCAGCAGCCAAAACCAACAGGGGGCTTATGGCTACACCTTC.

This chain links TRBV27 with TRBJ1-2; D gene ambiguous. Trimming left V 6 bases short and J 1 base short, with 15 bases between. Germline loops: CDR1 MNHEY, CDR2 SMNVEV (reference sequence). The CDR3 extends over 15 amino acids. The CDR3 DNA sequence: TGTGCCAGCAGAGATCTCCTAGGATATAACTATGGCTACACCTTC. It specifies CASRDLLGYNYGYTF.

The V call is TRBV27, the J call TRBJ1-2; D ambiguous. Germline CDR1 and CDR2: MNHEY and SMNVEV (reference sequence). Trimming pared 5 bases from V and 4 bases from J, leaving 17 bases between. The CDR3 is made up of 15 amino acids. The CDR3 reads CASSLDGRGGYGYTF. The DNA for the CDR3 is TGTGCCAGCAGTCTCGACGGCAGAGGCGGCTATGGCTACACCTTC.

J is TRBJ1-1 and V is TRBV10-1, with TRBD1 matching over 7 bases. The CDR3 sequence is 14 residues long. Germline V gives CDR1 WNHNN, CDR2 SYGVQD (reference sequence). V gave up 3 bases and J gave up 6 bases; unmatched junction bases: 7. Here the CDR3 DNA reads TGCGCCAGCAGTGAAGGGGACAGTGCACCTGAAGCTTTCTTT. Encoded protein: CASSEGDSAPEAFF.

The chain couples TRBV5-1 to TRBJ2-3, with 10 positions matching TRBD2. There are 16 residues in the CDR3. The germline gives CDR1 SGHRS, CDR2 YFSETQ. V dropped 4 bases and J dropped 0; count of bases not matched to a gene: 5. CDR3 loop: CASSNGLADSTDTQYF. CDR3 in DNA: TGCGCCAGCAGCAACGGACTAGCGGATAGCACAGATACGCAGTATTTT.

The V call is TRBV6-1, the J call TRBJ1-6; TRBD1 agrees at 9 bases. V shed 6 bases, J shed 10 bases, and the junction held 7 bases outside the gene matches. Germline values: CDR1 MNHNS, CDR2 SASEGT. The CDR3 length is 14 residues. CDR3 protein: CASRRDRAQSPLHF. The CDR3 DNA sequence: TGTGCCAGCAGACGGGACAGGGCACAGTCACCCCTCCACTTT.

The chain combines TRBV4-2 with TRBJ1-1; D is perhaps TRBD1 (5 bases). Germline V gene lookup returns CDR1 LGHNA and CDR2 YNFKEQ. The CDR3 is made up of 15 amino acids. Trimming took off 0 bases at V and 4 bases at J, with 12 bases between the two ends. The CDR3 region is CASSQEKQVPTEAFF. The CDR3 DNA follows: TGTGCCAGCAGCCAAGAGAAACAGGTTCCCACTGAAGCTTTCTTT.

This chain connects TRBV6-4 to TRBJ1-2, with TRBD1 matching 10 bases. Germline assignment: CDR1 MRHNA and CDR2 SNTAGT. This CDR3 is built from 17 residues. The trim removed 3 bases at V and 5 bases at J, leaving 12 bases unmatched. CDR3 nucleotides: TGTGCCAGCAGTGAGACGACAGGGGGCCCCTTAGGGTATGGCTACACCTTC. Encoded protein: CASSETTGGPLGYGYTF.

This clone came up once. The chain couples TRBV7-9 to TRBJ2-5; D is possibly TRBD1 (6 bases). Germline CDR1 SEHNR, CDR2 FQNEAQ (reference sequence). CDR3 length equals 16 residues. The V and J ends lost 5 bases and 5 bases respectively, with 21 bases between them. The CDR3 loop reads CASSNPPGVYGETQYF. The DNA for the CDR3 is TGTGCCAGCAGCAACCCACCAGGGGTCTATGGGGAGACCCAGTACTTC.

The V and J genes are TRBV7-7 and TRBJ1-1; TRBD1 might be the D (5 bases). The CDR3 length is 14 residues. Germline values: CDR1 SSHAT, CDR2 FNYEAQ (reference sequence). V was trimmed by 2 bases and J by 1 base, leaving 8 bases between them. The CDR3 reads CASSLKQGNTEAFF. The CDR3, as DNA: TGTGCCAGCAGCTTAAAGCAGGGGAACACTGAAGCTTTCTTT.

The gene calls are TRBV2 and TRBJ2-5, with 10 bases fitting TRBD2. J gave up 4 bases and V 7 bases, and 15 bases lay outside the gene matches. Per the germline V gene, CDR1 is SNHLY and CDR2 is FYNNEI. The CDR3 loop spans 17 amino acids. The CDR3 loop is CASKSLVKREGRETQYF. Here the CDR3 DNA reads TGTGCCAGCAAATCGTTGGTGAAGCGGGAGGGCCGAGAGACCCAGTACTTC. The full variable domain, rest sourced from reference TRBV2 and TRBJ2-5, is EPEVTQTPSHQVTQMGQEVILRCVPISNHLYFYWYRQILGQKVEFLVSFYNNEISEKSEIFDDQFSVERPDGSNFTLKIRSTKLEDSAMYFCASKSLVKREGRETQYFGPGTRLLVL.